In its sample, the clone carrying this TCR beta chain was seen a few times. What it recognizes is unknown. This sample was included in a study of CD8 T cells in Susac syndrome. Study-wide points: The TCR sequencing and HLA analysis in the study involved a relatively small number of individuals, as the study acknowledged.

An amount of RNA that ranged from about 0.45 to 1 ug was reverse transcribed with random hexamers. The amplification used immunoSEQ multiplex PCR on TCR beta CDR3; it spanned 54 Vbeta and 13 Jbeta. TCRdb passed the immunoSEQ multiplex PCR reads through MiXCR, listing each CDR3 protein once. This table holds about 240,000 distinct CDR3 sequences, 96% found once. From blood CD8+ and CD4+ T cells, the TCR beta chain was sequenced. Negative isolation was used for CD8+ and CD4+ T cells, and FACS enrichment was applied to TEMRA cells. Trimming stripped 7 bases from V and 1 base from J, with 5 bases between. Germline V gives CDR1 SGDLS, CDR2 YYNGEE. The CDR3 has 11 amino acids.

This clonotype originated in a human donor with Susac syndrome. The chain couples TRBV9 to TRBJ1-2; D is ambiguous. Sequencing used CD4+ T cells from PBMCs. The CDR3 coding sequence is TGTGCCAGCGGGGATAACTATGGCTACACCTTC. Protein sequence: CASGDNYGYTF.